Sequencing of this TCR beta chain was carried out in a study of human T cells and chemical hapten exposure. Background on the study: The patients were mostly female; they had alopecia areata, totalis or universalis. Among samples, TCR yields varied mainly because of small differences in pooled library volume.

The table lists this clonotype with many counts. Specified time point: patch test 1, 2 weeks after DPC sensitization. Treatment reported: therapeutic diphenylcyclopropenone sensitization with weekly scalp DPC. Blood draws came first, before each patch test. V was clipped by 3 bases and J by 7 bases; unmatched bases: 5. This CDR3 contains 12 residues. Germline V gene lookup returns CDR1 SQVTM and CDR2 ANQGSEA. MiXCR, applied by TCRdb to the RACE reads, yields one record per CDR3 protein. Of roughly 380,000 distinct CDR3 sequences detected, around 5% appear once; the ten largest clones hold approximately 2.1%.

Material: whole blood, obtained in connection with sensitization to the hapten diphenylcyclopropenone (DPC). The chain recombines TRBV29-1 with TRBJ1-2, with 7 bases aligning to TRBD1. This clonotype was sampled from a woman aged 45-59 years with alopecia areata. Some clones in this sample may be carry-over from other donors' samples. CDR3 region: CSVEAGGTGYTF. In nucleotides, the CDR3 is TGCAGCGTTGAGGCAGGGGGAACTGGCTACACCTTC.